The T cell receptor beta chain described here comes from a study of T cells in Graves' hyperthyroidism and ophthalmopathy. Overall study results and limits: Among thyroid clonotypes expanded above 0.001, most also appeared in blood.

RNA transcripts provided the source from which TCR beta CDR3 regions were amplified. The HTBI set primed first-round TCR CDR3 RT-PCR. A single record per CDR3 protein comes from TCRdb applying MiXCR to the multiplex PCR reads. The sample has 530,000 or so distinct CDR3 sequences, about 45% seen once. The CDR3 has 14 amino acids. The junction had 8 bases not matched to a gene; V was cut back by 4 bases and J by 5 bases. Germline-derived CDR1 and CDR2 are SGHNT and YYREEE (reference sequence). Points on this clonotype: Antigen unknown.

The chain carries TRBV5-4 and TRBJ2-7, with TRBD1 matching over 8 bases. The sample consisted of peripheral blood or thyroid tissue (not recorded which). The source of this sequence is a woman younger than 35 with Graves' hyperthyroidism. The CDR3 sequence: CASSQDRGRDEQYF. Here the CDR3 DNA reads TGTGCCAGCAGCCAAGACAGGGGTCGTGACGAGCAGTACTTC.